This passage covers 14 T cell receptor beta chains from one sample sequenced in a study of blood T cell repertoires in COVID-19 (dated by TCRdb to 2019 to 2021). The library was obtained by the immunoSEQ multiplex PCR assay. Here the immuneACCESS table is served through TCRdb, limited to in-frame sequences with V and J called. Missing clones are a known gap in these copies; in checked studies unresolved V genes cover under half, and the rest lacks a known reason. The sample table contains about 67,000 clones; only one count was recorded for more than 75% of them. Around 1.2% of the sample is held by the ten biggest clonotypes. Sequenced material: peripheral blood. Receptors originate from a woman in her sixties or seventies with acute or convalescent COVID-19.

This clone has just a few counts. The genes are TRBV28 and TRBJ1-1; 8 positions match TRBD1. The CDR3 length is 16 residues. With 5 bases clipped from V and 2 bases from J, the junction kept 10 bases outside the gene matches. Germline V gene lookup returns CDR1 MDHEN and CDR2 SYDVKM. CDR3 DNA sequence: TGTGCCAGCAGTCCCACAGCCGGACAGGGCAACACTGAAGCTTTCTTT. Encoded protein: CASSPTAGQGNTEAFF.

This chain joins TRBV6-6 and TRBJ1-5, with D tentatively TRBD1 (5 bases). The V gene's germline CDR1 is MNHNY and CDR2 SVGAGI (reference sequence). The CDR3 is 16 amino acids. The V gene lost 3 bases and the J gene lost 0 bases, with 12 bases spanning the gap. The CDR3 is CASSYGQGSSNQPQHF. DNA of the CDR3: TGTGCCAGCAGTTATGGGCAGGGTAGTAGCAATCAGCCCCAGCATTTT.

The chain links TRBV5-5 to TRBJ2-1; TRBD2 matches at 14 bases. The CDR3 runs to 16 residues. Unmatched junction bases numbered 5, after V lost 2 bases and J lost 7 bases. Per germline, CDR1 SGHKS and CDR2 YYEKEE (reference sequence). CDR3 coding DNA: TGTGCCAGCAGCTTTCTAGGGACTAGCGGGAGAAATGAGCAGTTCTTC. Its translation: CASSFLGTSGRNEQFF.

In this sample, this clone turned up once. V is TRBV27 and J is TRBJ2-2; maybe TRBD1 (6 bases). Trimming left V 5 bases short and J 4 bases short, with 14 bases between. The CDR3 sequence is 15 residues long. CDR1 and CDR2 (germline): MNHEY, SMNVEV (reference sequence). In DNA form, the CDR3 reads TGTGCCAGCAGTCCAGGGGCGCGGAGCACCGGGGAGCTGTTTTTT. Translating it yields CASSPGARSTGELFF.

The chain links TRBV20-1 to TRBJ2-3; no clear D gene. The CDR3 length is 11 residues. Germline V gives CDR1 DFQATT, CDR2 SNEGSKA (reference sequence). The V end was cut by 3 bases, the J end by 6 bases, with 7 bases between. CDR3 amino acids: CSASVVDTQYF. The CDR3 DNA follows: TGCAGTGCTAGCGTAGTGGATACGCAGTATTTT.

The chain's CDR3 is CASSVQGNTIYF. The CDR3 DNA follows: TGCGCCAGCAGTGTGCAGGGAAACACCATATATTTT. This chain links TRBV10-2 with TRBJ1-3; D ambiguous. CDR3 size: 12 residues. V gave up 4 bases and J gave up 4 bases, with 5 bases separating them. Germline loops: CDR1 WSHSY, CDR2 SAAADI.

The chain links TRBV4-1 to TRBJ2-2; D is unclear. This CDR3 is built from 12 residues. Germline CDR1 reads MGHRA; CDR2 reads YSYEKL. V was trimmed by 4 bases and J by 7 bases, leaving 7 bases between them. The CDR3 coding sequence is TGCGCCAGCAGCCCAGTTTACGGGGAGCTGTTTTTT. This translates into CASSPVYGELFF.

The chain has TRBV4-1 and TRBJ1-6; 9 bases map to TRBD1. The CDR3 contains 14 residues. CDR1 is MGHRA, CDR2 YSYEKL, per germline. J gave up 9 bases and V 4 bases, and 4 bases lay outside the gene matches. The CDR3 loop reads CASSPTGGFSPLHF. The CDR3 coding sequence is TGCGCCAGCAGCCCAACAGGGGGCTTTTCACCCCTCCACTTT.

V and J are TRBV6-5 and TRBJ1-3, with D possibly being TRBD1 (6 bases). The germline V gene has CDR1 MNHEY and CDR2 SVGAGI. The CDR3 loop spans 13 amino acids. Trimming removed 8 bases from V and 3 bases from J, with 11 bases in between. The CDR3 nucleotides are TGTGCCAGCGGAGGACAGAATGGAAACACCATATATTTT. This encodes CASGGQNGNTIYF.

The chain is built from TRBV6-1 and TRBJ1-3, with TRBD1 identical over 9 bases. CDR1 and CDR2 from the germline V gene are MNHNS and SASEGT. There are 18 residues in the CDR3. With V trimmed by 2 bases and J by 0 bases, 8 bases remained unmatched. CDR3: CASSENPGQGNSGNTIYF. DNA for the CDR3: TGTGCCAGCAGTGAAAACCCGGGACAGGGTAACTCTGGAAACACCATATATTTT.

J is TRBJ1-1 and V is TRBV19; D is undetermined. V lost 8 bases to trimming and J lost 0 bases, with 10 bases between them. The CDR3 contains 13 residues. Germline lookup yields CDR1 LNHDA and CDR2 SQIVND (reference sequence). DNA of the CDR3: TGTGCCAGTCGCAGAGGATTGAACACTGAAGCTTTCTTT. It yields the protein CASRRGLNTEAFF.

This chain uses TRBV9 with TRBJ1-1; tentatively, D is TRBD1 (6 bases). Deletions cut 2 bases from V and 5 bases from J, with 13 bases between. The CDR3 contains 14 residues. Germline V CDR1 and CDR2: SGDLS, YYNGEE. CDR3 in DNA: TGTGCCAGCAGCGTTGGGGGGGCGCCTACTGAAGCTTTCTTT. Translation: CASSVGGAPTEAFF.

The chain is built from TRBV4-1 and TRBJ1-1; possibly TRBD1 for D (5 bases). CDR3 length: 16 amino acids. Trimming took off 5 bases at V and 6 bases at J, with 22 bases between the two ends. The germline gives CDR1 MGHRA, CDR2 YSYEKL. The chain's CDR3 is CASSNTLGPGGAEAFF. DNA for the CDR3: TGCGCCAGCAGCAACACCCTGGGGCCCGGGGGGGCTGAAGCTTTCTTT.

V gene TRBV28 combines with J gene TRBJ2-4; no clear D gene. V was clipped by 6 bases and J by 0 bases, with 15 bases between them. Germline V gene data show CDR1 as MDHEN and CDR2 as SYDVKM. This CDR3 is built from 16 residues. CDR3 nucleotides: TGTGCCAGCAGCCTAATGTCACCGGGAGCCAAAAACATTCAGTACTTC. It is translated as CASSLMSPGAKNIQYF.